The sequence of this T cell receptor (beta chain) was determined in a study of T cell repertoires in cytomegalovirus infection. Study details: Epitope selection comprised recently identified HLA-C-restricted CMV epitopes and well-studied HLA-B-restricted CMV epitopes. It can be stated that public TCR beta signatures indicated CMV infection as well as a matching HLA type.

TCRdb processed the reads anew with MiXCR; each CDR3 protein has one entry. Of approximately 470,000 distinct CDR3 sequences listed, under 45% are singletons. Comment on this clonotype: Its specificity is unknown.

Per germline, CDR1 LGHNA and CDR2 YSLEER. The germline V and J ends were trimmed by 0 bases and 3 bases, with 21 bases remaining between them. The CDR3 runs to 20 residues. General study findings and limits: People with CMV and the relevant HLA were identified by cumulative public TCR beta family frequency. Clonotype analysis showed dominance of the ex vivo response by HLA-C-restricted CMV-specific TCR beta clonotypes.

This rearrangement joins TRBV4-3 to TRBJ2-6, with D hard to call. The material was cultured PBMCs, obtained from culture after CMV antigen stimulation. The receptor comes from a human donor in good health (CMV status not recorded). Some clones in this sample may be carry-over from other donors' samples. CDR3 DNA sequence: TGCGCCAGCAGCCAAGAAATTGGCCCAAAATACCACGATGGGGCCAACGTCCTGACTTTC. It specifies CASSQEIGPKYHDGANVLTF.